The clone carrying this T cell receptor beta chain was counted a few times. Its antigen is currently unknown. Cultured CD4+ T cell DNA underwent sequencing with the Oncomine TCR Beta short-read assay. The source of extracted genomic DNA was cultured CD4+ T cells. Using its own MiXCR run on the PCR reads, TCRdb lists one record per CDR3 protein. The table records some 9,100 distinct CDR3 sequences, under 35% of them present only once. The record originates from a study of vaccination and CD4 T cells after COVID-19. Across the study: Researchers treated cells with overlapping spike peptides taken from SARS-CoV-2, HCoV-NL63, HCoV-OC43 and HCoV-229E.

As to treatment: approximately 9-day PBMC culture with coronavirus spike peptide pools or control peptides (ViraFEST assay). According to the study, CD4+ T cells from the unexposed donor were gathered ahead of the COVID-19 pandemic (2011-2018). With fresh IL-2 medium, half the medium was replaced on days 3 and 7. The CDR3 is 13 residues long. Germline CDR1 SGHTA, CDR2 FQGTGA. V dropped 6 bases and J dropped 7; count of bases not matched to a gene: 8. This sequence joins TRBV7-3 and TRBJ1-1; 7 bases fit TRBD1. The sample comprised CD4+ T cells from blood, cultured in vitro. The TCR comes from a human donor in good health. CDR3 protein: CASSRGTAVEAFF. The CDR3 nucleotides read TGTGCCAGCAGTCGAGGGACAGCAGTTGAAGCTTTCTTT.